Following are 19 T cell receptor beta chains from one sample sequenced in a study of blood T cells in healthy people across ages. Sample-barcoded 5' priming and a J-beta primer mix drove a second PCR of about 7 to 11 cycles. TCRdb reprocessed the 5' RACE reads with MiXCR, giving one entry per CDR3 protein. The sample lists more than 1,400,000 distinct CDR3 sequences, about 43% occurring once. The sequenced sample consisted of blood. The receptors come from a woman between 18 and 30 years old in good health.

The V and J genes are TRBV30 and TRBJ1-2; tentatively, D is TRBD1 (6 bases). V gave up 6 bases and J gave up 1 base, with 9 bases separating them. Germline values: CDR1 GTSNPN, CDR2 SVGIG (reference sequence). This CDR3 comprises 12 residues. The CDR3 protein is CACVGGNYGYTF. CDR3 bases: TGTGCCTGCGTAGGGGGTAACTATGGCTACACCTTC.

CDR3 nucleotides: TGTGCCAGCTCCCCGATCGGCGGACTGGGGCCCTACGAGCAGTACTTC. Protein product: CASSPIGGLGPYEQYF. The rearrangement uses TRBV27 and TRBJ2-7; D may correspond to TRBD1 or TRBD2 (5 bases each). The V end lost 8 bases, the J end lost 2 bases, and 22 bases lay between the germline ends. Per the germline V gene, CDR1 is MNHEY and CDR2 is SMNVEV (reference sequence). The CDR3 totals 16 residues.

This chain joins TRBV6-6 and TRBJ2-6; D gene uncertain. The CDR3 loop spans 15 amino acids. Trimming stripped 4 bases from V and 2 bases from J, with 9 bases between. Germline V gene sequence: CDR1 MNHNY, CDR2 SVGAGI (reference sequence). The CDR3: CASSFTLTGANVLTF. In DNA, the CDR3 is TGTGCCAGCAGTTTCACACTGACTGGGGCCAACGTCCTGACTTTC.

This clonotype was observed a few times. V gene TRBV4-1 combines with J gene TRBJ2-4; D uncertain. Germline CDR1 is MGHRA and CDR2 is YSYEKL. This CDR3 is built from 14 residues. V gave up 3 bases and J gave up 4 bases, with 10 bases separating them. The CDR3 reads CASSQWGGKNIQYF. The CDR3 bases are TGCGCCAGCAGCCAGTGGGGTGGGAAAAACATTCAGTACTTC.

The CDR3 coding sequence is TGTGCCAGCAGTTATTCGGGACTAGCGTACAATGAGCAGTTCTTC. Translating it yields CASSYSGLAYNEQFF. The chain carries TRBV6-9 and TRBJ2-1; TRBD2 matches 10 bases. The J segment lost 4 bases and the V segment lost 0 bases, leaving 0 bases of the junction unmatched. This CDR3 is built from 15 residues. Germline-derived CDR1 and CDR2 are MNHGY and SVAAGI.

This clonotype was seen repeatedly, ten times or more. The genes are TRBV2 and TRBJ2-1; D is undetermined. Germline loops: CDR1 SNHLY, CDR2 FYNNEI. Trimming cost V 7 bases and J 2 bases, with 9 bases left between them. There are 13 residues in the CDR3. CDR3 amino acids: CASNRDTYNEQFF. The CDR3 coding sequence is TGTGCCAGCAATCGAGACACCTACAATGAGCAGTTCTTC.

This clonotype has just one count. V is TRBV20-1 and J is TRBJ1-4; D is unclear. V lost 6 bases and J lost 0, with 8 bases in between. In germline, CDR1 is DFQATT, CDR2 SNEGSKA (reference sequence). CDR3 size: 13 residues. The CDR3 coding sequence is TGCAGTGCCCGGGGTACAACTAATGAAAAACTGTTTTTT. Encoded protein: CSARGTTNEKLFF.

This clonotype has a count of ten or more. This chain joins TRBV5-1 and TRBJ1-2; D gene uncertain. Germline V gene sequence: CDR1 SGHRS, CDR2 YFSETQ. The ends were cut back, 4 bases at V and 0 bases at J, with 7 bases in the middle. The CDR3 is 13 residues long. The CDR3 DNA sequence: TGCGCCAGCAGCCAAGGAGCTAACTATGGCTACACCTTC. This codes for CASSQGANYGYTF.

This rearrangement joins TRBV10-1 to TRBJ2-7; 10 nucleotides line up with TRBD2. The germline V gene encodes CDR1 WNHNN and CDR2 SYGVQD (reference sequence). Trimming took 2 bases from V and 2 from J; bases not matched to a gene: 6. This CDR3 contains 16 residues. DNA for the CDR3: TGCGCCAGCAGTGAGGCCAGGACTAGCGGAGCCTACGAGCAGTACTTC. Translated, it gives CASSEARTSGAYEQYF.

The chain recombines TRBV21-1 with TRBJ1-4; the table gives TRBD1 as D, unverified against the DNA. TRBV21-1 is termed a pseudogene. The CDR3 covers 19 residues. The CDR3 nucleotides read TGTGCCAGGCCCCAGGTGCTCCGGGGAGAAAACGCCCCTAATGAAAAACTGTTTTTT. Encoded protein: CARPQVLRGENAPNEKLFF.

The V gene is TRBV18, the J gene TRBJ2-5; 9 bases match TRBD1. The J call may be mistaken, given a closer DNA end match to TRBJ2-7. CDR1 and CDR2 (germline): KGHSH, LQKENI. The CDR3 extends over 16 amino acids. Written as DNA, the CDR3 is TGTGCCAGCTCACCGACGACGGGACAGGGCTTCTACGAGCAGTACTTC. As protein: CASSPTTGQGFYEQYF.

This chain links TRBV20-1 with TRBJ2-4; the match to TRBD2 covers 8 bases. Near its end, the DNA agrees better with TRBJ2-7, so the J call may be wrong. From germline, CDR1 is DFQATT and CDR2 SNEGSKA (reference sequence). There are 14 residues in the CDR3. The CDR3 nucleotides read TGCAGTGCTAGAGTGCCGGGACTAGACTACGAGCAGTACTTC. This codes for CSARVPGLDYEQYF.

The CDR3 here is CASSPRVAGSQETQYF. CDR3 in DNA: TGTGCCAGCAGCCCCCGAGTAGCGGGGAGCCAAGAGACCCAGTACTTC. J is TRBJ2-5 and V is TRBV7-9; 8 positions match TRBD2. Losses at the gene ends were 5 bases for V and 1 base for J; bases not matched to a gene: 9. CDR1 is SEHNR and CDR2 is FQNEAQ in the germline V gene (reference sequence). The CDR3 spans 16 residues.

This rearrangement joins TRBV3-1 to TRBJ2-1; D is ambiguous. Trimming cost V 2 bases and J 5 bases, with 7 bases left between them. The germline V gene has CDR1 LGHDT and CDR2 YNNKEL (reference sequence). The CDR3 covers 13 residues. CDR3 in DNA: TGTGCCAGCAGCCAAACCGCGGACAATGAGCAGTTCTTC. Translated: CASSQTADNEQFF.

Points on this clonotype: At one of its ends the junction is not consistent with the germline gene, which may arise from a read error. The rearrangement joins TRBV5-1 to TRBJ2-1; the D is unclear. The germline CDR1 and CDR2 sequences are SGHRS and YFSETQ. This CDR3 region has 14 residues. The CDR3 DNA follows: TGCGCCAGCAGCTTGGACTTGAGGCTAAATGGGCAGTTCTTC. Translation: CASSLDLRLNGQFF.

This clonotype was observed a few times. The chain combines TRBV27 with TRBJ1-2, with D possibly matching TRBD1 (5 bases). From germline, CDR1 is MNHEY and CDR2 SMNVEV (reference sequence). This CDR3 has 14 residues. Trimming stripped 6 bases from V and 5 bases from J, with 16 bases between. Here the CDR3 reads CASRSAGTVYGYTF. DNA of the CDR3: TGTGCCAGCAGGTCCGCTGGGACGGTTTATGGCTACACCTTC.

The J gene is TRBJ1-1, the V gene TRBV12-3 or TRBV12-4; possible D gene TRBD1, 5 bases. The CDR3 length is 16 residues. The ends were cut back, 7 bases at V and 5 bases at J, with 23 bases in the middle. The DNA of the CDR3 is TGTGCCAGCACCCGTCCTTTAGGGCAGGGAGGGACTGAAGCTTTCTTT. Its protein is CASTRPLGQGGTEAFF.

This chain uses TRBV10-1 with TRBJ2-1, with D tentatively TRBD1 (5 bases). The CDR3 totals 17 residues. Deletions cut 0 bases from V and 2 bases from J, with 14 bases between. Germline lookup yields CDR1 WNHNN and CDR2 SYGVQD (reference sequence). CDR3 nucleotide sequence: TGCGCCAGCAGTGAGTCGCTAGGGGCCAGCCCCTACAATGAGCAGTTCTTC. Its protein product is CASSESLGASPYNEQFF.

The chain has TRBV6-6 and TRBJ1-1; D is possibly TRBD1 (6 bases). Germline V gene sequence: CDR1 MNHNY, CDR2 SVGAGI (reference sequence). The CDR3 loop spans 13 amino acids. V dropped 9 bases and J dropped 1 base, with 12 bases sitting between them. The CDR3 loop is CASKRQENTEAFF. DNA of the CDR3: TGTGCCAGTAAAAGACAGGAGAACACTGAAGCTTTCTTT.